This TCR beta chain was retrieved from a study of early stage breast cancer tumors. Across the study: Seven or eight ER+/PR+/HER2- tumors were invasive ductal; a few were invasive lobular. Around 9.8-fold was the mean read coverage per sample. The study, taken as a whole, reports: In 14 of 16 patients, blood comparison separated tumor from normal breast. Most shared enriched TCRB sequences were commonly generated ones.

Notes on this clone: What it binds is not known.

Germline V gene sequence: CDR1 MNHNS, CDR2 SASEGT. This CDR3 region has 13 residues. V lost 4 bases and J lost 7, with 11 bases in between. Measured with immunoSEQ multiplex PCR; TCRdb has only the in-frame clones, and not every one. The data hold tens of thousands of clones, with roughly 73% observed a single time. The chain carries TRBV6-1 and TRBJ1-5, with D maybe TRBD1 (5 bases). The sequencing sample was made of blood. The sequence came from a person in their forties with breast cancer. The CDR3 DNA is TGTGCCAGCAGTGGGGGACTCGTCCAGCCCCAGCATTTT. The encoded protein is CASSGGLVQPQHF.